This TCR beta chain was sequenced during a study of blood T cell repertoires in COVID-19. Across the whole study: There were acute and convalescent COVID-19 samples, and they came from the United States, Italy and Spain. PBMCs, B-cell-depleted T cells, or T cells were the source of the cDNA or gDNA that made up the material.

This clone was observed a few times. Original analysis: Counts of nucleated cells, estimated from reference gene primer amplification, were obtained. The protocol was immunoSEQ multiplex PCR, while the TCRdb copy is restricted to in-frame clones and leaves out a portion. V, J and clone size are those of that table, while D and trimming were read from the DNA. The profile covers some 100,000 clones, with roughly 91% appearing a single time and approximately 4.8% taken by the ten largest. The sequence was collected from a woman older than 75 with active COVID-19. The sequencing input was peripheral blood.

The CDR3 sequence is CASSSHSLPGYTF. The CDR3 DNA sequence: TGTGCCAGCAGTTCGCACAGCCTCCCCGGCTACACCTTC. V and J are TRBV6-5 and TRBJ1-2; D call uncertain. V lost 4 bases and J lost 8, with 14 bases in between. This CDR3 comprises 13 residues. Looked up from germline, CDR1 is MNHEY and CDR2 is SVGAGI.